This T cell receptor beta chain was captured in a study of blood T cell repertoires in COVID-19. Study overall: PBMCs, B-cell-depleted T cells, or T cells provided the cDNA or gDNA that made up the material.

Sequenced by immunoSEQ multiplex PCR; TCRdb stores in-frame clones only, minus some. The sample records about 410,000 clones, around 91% being singletons. Participant age was roughly 18 to 89 years, and participants resided in about two dozen US areas. Participants' reported clinical history set cohort assignment. Before being deemed recovered, Cohort 3 donors had two negative PCRs, clearance, or symptom resolution. After removal of 3 bases from V and 2 bases from J, the junction contained 8 bases not matched to a gene. This CDR3 has 17 amino acids. Germline CDR1 is DFQATT and CDR2 is SNEGSKA (reference sequence).

The sequenced sample was PBMCs or T cells enriched from blood (not recorded which). The gene calls are TRBV20-1 and TRBJ2-3; 13 positions agree with TRBD2. This TCR was sampled from a man in his late teens or twenties who had recovered from COVID-19. The CDR3 is CSASGLAGAANTDTQYF. In nucleotides, the CDR3 is TGCAGTGCTAGTGGACTAGCGGGAGCGGCTAACACAGATACGCAGTATTTT.